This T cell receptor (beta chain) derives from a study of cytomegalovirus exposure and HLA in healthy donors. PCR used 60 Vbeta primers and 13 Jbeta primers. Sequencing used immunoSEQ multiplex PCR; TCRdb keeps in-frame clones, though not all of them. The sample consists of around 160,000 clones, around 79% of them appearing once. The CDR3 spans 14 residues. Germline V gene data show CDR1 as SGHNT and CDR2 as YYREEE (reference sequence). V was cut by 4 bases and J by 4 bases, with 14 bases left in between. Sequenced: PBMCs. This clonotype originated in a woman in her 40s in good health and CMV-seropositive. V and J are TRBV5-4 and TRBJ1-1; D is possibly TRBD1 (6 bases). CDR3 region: CASSVRQGSTEAFF. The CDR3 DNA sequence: TGTGCCAGCAGCGTTCGCCAGGGGAGCACTGAAGCTTTCTTT.